This TCR beta chain was observed in a study of PD-1 blockade in classical Hodgkin lymphoma. The study, taken as a whole, reports: CD4+ but not CD8+ TCR diversity rose significantly by C4D1.

Turning to this clone: Its antigen remains unidentified. The junction departs from the called germline gene at one end, perhaps through a read error.

Relapse was seen in all patients after autologous stem cell transplantation, and brentuximab vedotin exposure was variable. After thawing, PBMCs were subjected to magnetic negative selection to isolate CD8+ T cells. Best outcomes ranged across complete response, partial response and progressive disease. The assay was immunoSEQ multiplex PCR, and TCRdb's table has in-frame clones only and misses some. Of 12,000 or so clones listed, approximately 88% are singletons. This CDR3 spans 15 amino acids. Germline values: CDR1 SEHNR, CDR2 FQNEAQ (reference sequence). This TCR came from a human donor with classical Hodgkin lymphoma. The sample was CD8+ T cells from blood, taken at baseline. The genes are TRBV7-9 and TRBJ1-1; D perhaps matches TRBD1 (6 bases). This CDR3 is CASSRDLQGRTGAFF. For the CDR3, the DNA is TGTGCCAGCAGCCGAGACCTACAGGGCCGGACTGGAGCTTTCTTT. Together with reference TRBV7-9 and TRBJ1-1, the CDR3 gives the full variable domain: DTGVSQNPRHKITKRGQNVTFRCDPISEHNRLYWYRQTLGQGPEFLTYFQNEAQLEKSRLLSDRFSAERPKGSFSTLEIQRTEQGDSAMYLCASSRDLQGRTGAFFGQGTRLTVV.